What follows are 18 T cell receptor beta chains derived from one specimen sequenced in a study of T cell repertoires in aging, cancer and after chemotherapy (dated by TCRdb to between 2018 and 2020). Instead of sorted cells or RNA, genomic DNA extracted from peripheral blood served as the source for amplifying TCR beta rearrangements. Sequencing instrument: Illumina MiSeq. Using a mixed TRB-A/B primer pool, multiplex touch-down PCR amplified rearranged TRB sequences covering the V, D and J segments. TCRdb applied fastp at Q25 and MiXCR to the public reads, then kept only in-frame beta chains. Every distinct CDR3 protein forms one entry, paired with its most common genes and DNA. This sample has around 2,000 distinct CDR3 sequences in its table, and under 30% of those were observed once. The ten largest clonotypes hold about 18% of the sample. The sequencing input was blood. The receptors were sampled from a human donor with a solid tumor.

As for this clonotype: A much more abundant neighbour one base away suggests this may be a read error. This rearrangement joins TRBV11-2 to TRBJ2-7; 15 bases fit TRBD2. V shed 5 bases, J shed 6 bases, and the junction held 5 bases outside the gene matches. Germline V gene lookup returns CDR1 SGHAT and CDR2 FQNNGV. This CDR3 has 15 residues. CDR3 sequence: CASSLGLAGGSEQYV. DNA for the CDR3: TGTGCCAGCAGCCTGGGACTAGCGGGAGGAAGCGAGCAGTACGTC.

This chain links TRBV6-5 with TRBJ2-7, with 12 bases fitting TRBD2. Germline CDR1 is MNHEY and CDR2 is SVGAGI. J lost 6 bases, V lost 2 bases, and 8 bases had no gene match. CDR3 length equals 16 residues. The CDR3 region is CASSYGTSGLLSEQYF. CDR3 nucleotide sequence: TGTGCCAGCAGTTACGGGACTAGCGGGCTGCTCTCCGAGCAGTACTTC.

This clonotype is classed as medium-sized. The chain employs TRBV6-1 and TRBJ2-7; a weak D match, TRBD2 (6 bases). Germline-derived CDR1 and CDR2 are MNHNS and SASEGT. CDR3 length equals 12 residues. The CDR3, as DNA: TGTGCCAGCAGTGAAGGGAGGGCCCTTTCAGCGGTC. As protein: CASSEGRALSAV.

By frequency in the sample, this clonotype is large. V and J are TRBV19 and TRBJ1-2; 9 bases line up with TRBD1. Germline values: CDR1 LNHDA, CDR2 SQIVND (reference sequence). Trimming removed 5 bases from V and 3 bases from J; junction bases left unmatched: 10. CDR3 length: 16 amino acids. Here the CDR3 DNA reads TGTGCCAGTAGTGTCCATACAGGGGGCGGCGACTATGGCTACACCTTC. This codes for CASSVHTGGGDYGYTF.

This clonotype has more than one count but fewer than ten. The DNA for the CDR3 is TGTGCCAGCAGCCCCCATGGGGATACGCAGTATTTT. This encodes CASSPHGDTQYF. The genes are TRBV7-3 and TRBJ2-3; D is unresolved. Deletions cut 5 bases from V and 6 bases from J, with 9 bases between. CDR3 length equals 12 residues. Germline V CDR1 and CDR2: SGHTA, FQGTGA. Filled out from reference TRBV7-3 and TRBJ2-3, the complete variable domain reads GAGVSQTPSNKVTEKGKYVELRCDPISGHTALYWYRQSLGQGPEFLIYFQGTGAADDSGLPNDRFFAVRPEGSVSTLKIQRTERGDSAVYLCASSPHGDTQYFGPGTRLTVL.

The genes are TRBV20-1 and TRBJ2-3, with 9 bases fitting TRBD2. The CDR3 extends over 16 amino acids. V gave up 6 bases and J gave up 0 bases; unmatched junction bases: 10. The germline gives CDR1 DFQATT, CDR2 SNEGSKA (reference sequence). The CDR3, as DNA: TGCAGTGCGGGGGGGCGACTAGCGGCTAGCACAGATACGCAGTATTTT. This encodes CSAGGRLAASTDTQYF.

Within the sample, this clonotype is medium-sized. The rearrangement joins TRBV15 to TRBJ1-1; D perhaps matches TRBD1 (5 bases). V lost 1 base to trimming and J lost 0 bases, with 9 bases between them. The CDR3 is 15 residues long. Looked up from germline, CDR1 is LNHNV and CDR2 is YYDKDF (reference sequence). CDR3 coding DNA: TGTGCCACCAGCAGAGTAAGACAGATGAACACTGAAGCTTTCTTT. The encoded protein is CATSRVRQMNTEAFF.

This clonotype is large (0.1 to 1%) by share. This chain uses TRBV6-5 with TRBJ2-3, with D possibly being TRBD1 or TRBD2 (5 bases each). V was trimmed by 4 bases and J by 3 bases, leaving 8 bases between them. Per germline, CDR1 MNHEY and CDR2 SVGAGI. The CDR3 runs to 13 residues. Here the CDR3 DNA reads TGTGCCAGCAGTTGGGACCATACAGATACGCAGTATTTT. It yields the protein CASSWDHTDTQYF.

Relative to its sample, this clonotype is medium-sized. This chain links TRBV5-5 with TRBJ2-7; TRBD1 matches at 10 bases. The CDR3 consists of 15 residues. Germline V gene lookup returns CDR1 SGHKS and CDR2 YYEKEE (reference sequence). Germline trimming cut 4 bases from V and 1 base from J; bases unmatched to any gene: 5. This CDR3 reads CASSVDRGPSYEQYF. The CDR3 DNA reads TGTGCCAGCAGCGTAGACAGGGGGCCGTCCTACGAGCAGTACTTC.

The chain combines TRBV7-2 with TRBJ2-3; 9 nucleotides agree with TRBD2. Germline assignment: CDR1 SGHTA and CDR2 FQGNSA. V dropped 5 bases and J dropped 3; count of bases not matched to a gene: 6. The CDR3 has 15 amino acids. The DNA of the CDR3 is TGTGCCAGCAGCAGACTAGCGGAAAGGACAGATACGCAGTATTTT. Translated: CASSRLAERTDTQYF.

Sample share makes this clonotype medium-sized. The chain joins TRBV18 to TRBJ2-7; D is possibly TRBD1 (6 bases). Germline V gene data show CDR1 as KGHSH and CDR2 as LQKENI. The CDR3 runs 16 residues. V gave up 3 bases and J gave up 0 bases, with 15 bases separating them. The DNA of the CDR3 is TGTGCCAGCTCACCGTCTTTCACAGGGTACTCCTACGAGCAGTACTTC. This encodes CASSPSFTGYSYEQYF.

About this clonotype: This could be a read error, since a much larger clone is one nucleotide away. This chain connects TRBV5-1 to TRBJ1-5; 8 bases agree with TRBD1. Germline lookup yields CDR1 SGHRS and CDR2 YFSETQ. The CDR3 runs 14 residues. In DNA form, the CDR3 reads TGCGCCAACAGCTTCGGGACAGGCGGGGAGCCCCAGCATTTT. This codes for CANSFGTGGEPQHF.

This clonotype is judged medium-sized. CDR3 amino acids: CASSLEPGQGVDTQYF. Written as DNA, the CDR3 is TGCGCCAGCAGCCTAGAACCGGGACAGGGGGTAGATACGCAGTATTTT. V usage is TRBV5-1 and J usage is TRBJ2-3, with TRBD1 identical over 11 bases. V lost 4 bases and J lost 5; bases outside the gene matches: 9. Germline V gene data show CDR1 as SGHRS and CDR2 as YFSETQ. The CDR3 loop spans 16 amino acids.

This clonotype was found a few times. The V call is TRBV20-1, the J call TRBJ2-5; 7 bases map to TRBD2. This CDR3 is 14 amino acids long. CDR1 is DFQATT and CDR2 is SNEGSKA in the germline V gene (reference sequence). V lost 3 bases to trimming and J lost 4 bases; unmatched junction nucleotides: 8. For the CDR3, the DNA is TGCAGTGCTAGGGCTCAGGGACTACGAGAGACCCAGTACTTC. This sequence encodes CSARAQGLRETQYF.

This clonotype is medium-sized by share. This chain uses TRBV20-1 with TRBJ2-1, with D hard to call. V lost 0 bases, J lost 8 bases, and 5 bases lay in between. The CDR3 covers 11 residues. Germline CDR1 and CDR2: DFQATT and SNEGSKA (reference sequence). This CDR3 is CSARDPYEQFF. DNA of the CDR3: TGCAGTGCTAGAGATCCATATGAGCAGTTCTTC.

This clonotype is labeled medium-sized. V usage is TRBV7-3 and J usage is TRBJ2-3; 8 nucleotides agree with TRBD1. The CDR3 loop spans 14 amino acids. Trimming took 2 bases from V and 3 from J; bases not matched to a gene: 1. Germline CDR1 reads SGHTA; CDR2 reads FQGTGA. CDR3 in amino acids: CASSLQGATDTQYF. CDR3 DNA: TGTGCCAGCAGCTTACAGGGGGCGACAGATACGCAGTATTTT.

By share, this clonotype ranks as large. The chain employs TRBV6-5 and TRBJ2-6; D unresolved. V lost 2 bases and J 0 bases, leaving 8 bases between the germline ends. Germline V gene sequence: CDR1 MNHEY, CDR2 SVGAGI. The CDR3 is 16 residues long. The CDR3 is CASSYGGRSGANVLTF. The CDR3, as DNA: TGTGCCAGCAGTTACGGCGGACGCTCTGGGGCCAACGTCCTGACTTTC.

This clonotype was detected a few times. V and J are TRBV4-3 and TRBJ2-5; D gene unclear. V was clipped by 0 bases and J by 5 bases, with 16 bases between them. This CDR3 is built from 16 residues. Germline V lookup: CDR1 LGHNA, CDR2 YSLEER. The chain's CDR3 is CASSQEGTAMFETQYF. The CDR3 DNA is TGCGCCAGCAGCCAAGAGGGAACAGCGATGTTCGAGACCCAGTACTTC.